This TCR beta chain was identified during a study of beta chain features in type 1 diabetes. Study-level results: A moderate, significant TCRB CDR3 shortening appeared in type 1 diabetes across four CD4+ subsets.

The isolated RNA, all of it, was reverse transcribed, so expressed TCRB transcripts were what got sequenced. Reads from naive, central memory and regulatory T cell samples averaged roughly 3.6 million. This table comes from immunoSEQ multiplex PCR, and its TCRdb copy is limited to in-frame clones, with some not included. This table has 400,000 or so clones, around a tenth appearing once. Comments on this clone: What it binds is unknown.

Germline V gene lookup returns CDR1 LNHDA and CDR2 SQIVND (reference sequence). Trimming cost V 3 bases and J 4 bases, with 13 bases left between them. The CDR3 is 16 residues long. The rearrangement links TRBV19 to TRBJ2-6; TRBD1 might be the D (6 bases). Input material: central memory CD4+ T cells from blood. The sequence came from a man aged 30-40 years with type 1 diabetes. The CDR3 DNA follows: TGTGCCAGTAGTATTGCAGGGGCCGGAGGGGCCAACGTCCTGACTTTC. Protein sequence: CASSIAGAGGANVLTF.